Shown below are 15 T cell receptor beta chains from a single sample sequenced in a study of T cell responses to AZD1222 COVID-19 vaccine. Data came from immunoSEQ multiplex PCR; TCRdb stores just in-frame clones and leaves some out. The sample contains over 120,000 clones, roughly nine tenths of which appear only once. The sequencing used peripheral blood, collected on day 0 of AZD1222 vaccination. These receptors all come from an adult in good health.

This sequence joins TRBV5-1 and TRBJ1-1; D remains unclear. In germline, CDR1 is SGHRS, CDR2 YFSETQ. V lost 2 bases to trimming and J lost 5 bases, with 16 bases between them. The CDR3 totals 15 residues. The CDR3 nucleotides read TGCGCCAGCAGCTTTTATACAACTGCGGAAACTGAAGCTTTCTTT. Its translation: CASSFYTTAETEAFF.

CDR3 nucleotides: TGTGCCAGCAGCTGGACTAGCGGGAGTGGGACCACCGGGGAGCTGTTTTTT. It specifies CASSWTSGSGTTGELFF. V and J are TRBV5-8 and TRBJ2-2; 13 bases agree with TRBD2. The CDR3 length is 17 residues. Germline loops: CDR1 SGHTS, CDR2 YDEGEE. V was pared by 3 bases and J by 4 bases, with 6 bases of the junction left unmatched. Full variable domain (remainder filled in from reference TRBV5-8 and TRBJ2-2): EAGVTQSPTHLIKTRGQQATLRCSPISGHTSVYWYQQALGLGLQFLLWYDEGEERNRGNFPPRFSGRQFPNYSSELNVNALELEDSALYLCASSWTSGSGTTGELFFGEGSRLTVL.

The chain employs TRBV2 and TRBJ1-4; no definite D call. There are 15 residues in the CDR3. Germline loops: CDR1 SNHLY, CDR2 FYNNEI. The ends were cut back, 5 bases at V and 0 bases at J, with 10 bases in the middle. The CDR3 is CASSPGPSTNEKLFF. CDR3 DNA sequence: TGTGCCAGCAGTCCCGGGCCTTCAACTAATGAAAAACTGTTTTTT.

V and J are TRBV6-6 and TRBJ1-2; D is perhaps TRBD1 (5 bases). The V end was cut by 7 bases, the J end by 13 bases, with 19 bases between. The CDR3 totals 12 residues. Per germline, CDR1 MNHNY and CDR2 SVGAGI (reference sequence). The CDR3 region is CASTPAGTERTF. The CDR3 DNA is TGTGCCAGCACTCCCGCGGGGACTGAGCGCACCTTC.

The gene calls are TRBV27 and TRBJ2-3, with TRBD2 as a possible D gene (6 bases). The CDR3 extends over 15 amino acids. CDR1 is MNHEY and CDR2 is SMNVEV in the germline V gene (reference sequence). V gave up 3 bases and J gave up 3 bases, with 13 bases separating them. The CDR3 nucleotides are TGTGCCAGCAGTTTTTACGGAGGGTGGACAGATACGCAGTATTTT. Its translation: CASSFYGGWTDTQYF.

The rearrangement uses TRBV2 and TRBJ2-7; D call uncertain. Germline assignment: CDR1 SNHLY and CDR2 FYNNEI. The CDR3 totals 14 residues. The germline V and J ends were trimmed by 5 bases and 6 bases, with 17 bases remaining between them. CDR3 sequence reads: CASSSFSGPSEQYF. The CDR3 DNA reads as TGTGCCAGCAGTAGTTTCAGTGGACCCTCCGAGCAGTACTTC.

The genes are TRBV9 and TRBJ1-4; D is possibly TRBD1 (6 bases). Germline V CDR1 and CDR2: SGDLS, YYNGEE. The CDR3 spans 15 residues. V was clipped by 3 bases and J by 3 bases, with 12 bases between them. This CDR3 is CASSGTGRPNEKLFF. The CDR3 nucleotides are TGTGCCAGCAGCGGAACAGGGCGGCCTAATGAAAAACTGTTTTTT. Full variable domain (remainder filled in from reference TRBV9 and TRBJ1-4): DSGVTQTPKHLITATGQRVTLRCSPRSGDLSVYWYQQSLDQGLQFLIQYYNGEERAKGNILERFSAQQFPDLHSELNLSSLELGDSALYFCASSGTGRPNEKLFFGSGTQLSVL.

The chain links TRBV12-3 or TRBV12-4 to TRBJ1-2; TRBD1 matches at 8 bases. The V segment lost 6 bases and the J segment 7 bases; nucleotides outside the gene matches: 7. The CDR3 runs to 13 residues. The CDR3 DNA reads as TGTGCCAGCAGAACGGACAGGGCGGCTGGCTACACCTTC. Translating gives CASRTDRAAGYTF.

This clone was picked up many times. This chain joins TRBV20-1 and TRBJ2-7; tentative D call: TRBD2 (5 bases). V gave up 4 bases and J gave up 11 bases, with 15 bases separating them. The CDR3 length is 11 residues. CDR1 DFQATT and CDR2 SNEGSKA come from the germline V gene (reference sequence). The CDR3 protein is CSATRGNGEYF. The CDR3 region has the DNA TGCAGTGCTACCCGGGGAAACGGGGAGTACTTC.

This CDR3 is CASSSSRGRTRANTGELFF. Here the CDR3 DNA reads TGTGCCAGCAGCTCGTCCCGGGGGAGGACAAGGGCGAACACCGGGGAGCTGTTTTTT. The chain carries TRBV7-3 and TRBJ2-2; TRBD2 is a possible D gene (6 bases). The V end lost 4 bases, the J end lost 0 bases, and 21 bases lay between the germline ends. The CDR3 has 19 amino acids. CDR1 and CDR2 (germline): SGHTA, FQGTGA.

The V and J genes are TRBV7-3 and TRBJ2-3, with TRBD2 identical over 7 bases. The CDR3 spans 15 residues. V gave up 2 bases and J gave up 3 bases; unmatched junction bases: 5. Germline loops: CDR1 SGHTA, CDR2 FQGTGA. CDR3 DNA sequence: TGTGCCAGCAGCTTATTCGGCGGGAGAACAGATACGCAGTATTTT. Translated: CASSLFGGRTDTQYF. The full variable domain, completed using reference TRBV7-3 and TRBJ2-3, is GAGVSQTPSNKVTEKGKYVELRCDPISGHTALYWYRQSLGQGPEFLIYFQGTGAADDSGLPNDRFFAVRPEGSVSTLKIQRTERGDSAVYLCASSLFGGRTDTQYFGPGTRLTVL.

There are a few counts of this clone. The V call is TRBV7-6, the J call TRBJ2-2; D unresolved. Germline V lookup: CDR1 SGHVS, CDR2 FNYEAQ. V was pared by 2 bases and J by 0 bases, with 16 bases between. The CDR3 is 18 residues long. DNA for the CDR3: TGTGCCAGCAGCTTATCCGCAGCTGCGGCCGCGAACACCGGGGAGCTGTTTTTT. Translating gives CASSLSAAAAANTGELFF.

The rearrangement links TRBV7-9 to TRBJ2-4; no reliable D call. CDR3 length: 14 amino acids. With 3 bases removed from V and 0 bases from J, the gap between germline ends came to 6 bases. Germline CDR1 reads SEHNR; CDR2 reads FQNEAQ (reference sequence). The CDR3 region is CASSLDLAKNIQYF. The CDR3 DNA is TGTGCCAGCAGCTTGGACCTAGCCAAAAACATTCAGTACTTC.

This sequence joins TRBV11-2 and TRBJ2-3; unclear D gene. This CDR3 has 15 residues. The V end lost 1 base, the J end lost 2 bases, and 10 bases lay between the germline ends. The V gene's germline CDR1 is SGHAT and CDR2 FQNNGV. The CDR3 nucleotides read TGTGCCAGCAGCTTAGCCGAGAGATCCACAGATACGCAGTATTTT. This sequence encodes CASSLAERSTDTQYF.

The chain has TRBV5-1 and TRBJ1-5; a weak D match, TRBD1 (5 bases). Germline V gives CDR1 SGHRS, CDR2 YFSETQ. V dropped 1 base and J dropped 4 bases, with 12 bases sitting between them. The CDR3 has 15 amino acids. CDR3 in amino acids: CASSLFTGANQPQHF. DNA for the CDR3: TGCGCCAGCAGCTTGTTCACCGGGGCGAATCAGCCCCAGCATTTT.